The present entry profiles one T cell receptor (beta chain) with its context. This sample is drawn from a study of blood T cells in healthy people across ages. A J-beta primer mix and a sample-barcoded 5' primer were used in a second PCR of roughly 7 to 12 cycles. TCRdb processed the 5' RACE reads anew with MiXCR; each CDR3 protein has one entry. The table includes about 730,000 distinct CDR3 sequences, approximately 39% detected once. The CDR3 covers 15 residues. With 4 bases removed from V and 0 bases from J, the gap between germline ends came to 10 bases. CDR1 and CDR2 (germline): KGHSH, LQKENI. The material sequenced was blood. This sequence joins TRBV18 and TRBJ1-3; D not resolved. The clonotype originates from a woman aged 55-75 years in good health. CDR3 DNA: TGTGCCAGCTCACTGGCGGAGCTCTCTGGAAACACCATATATTTT. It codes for CASSLAELSGNTIYF.